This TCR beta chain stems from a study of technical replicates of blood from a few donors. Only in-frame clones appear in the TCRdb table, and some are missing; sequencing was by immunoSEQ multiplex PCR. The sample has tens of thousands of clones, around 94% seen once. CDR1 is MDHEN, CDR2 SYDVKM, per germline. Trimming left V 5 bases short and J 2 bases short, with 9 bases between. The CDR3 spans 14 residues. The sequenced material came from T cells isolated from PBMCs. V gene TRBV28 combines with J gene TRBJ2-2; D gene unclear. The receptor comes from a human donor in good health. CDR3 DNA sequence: TGTGCCAGCAGTATCTTACAAAACACCGGGGAGCTGTTTTTT. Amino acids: CASSILQNTGELFF.